The next 18 T cell receptor beta chains were all read from a single sample in a study of early T cells in non-severe SARS-CoV-2 infection. TCRdb re-called the 5' RACE reads through MiXCR, storing one row per CDR3 protein. The profile covers about 80,000 distinct CDR3 sequences, with approximately 15% appearing a single time and approximately 2.9% taken by the ten largest. The sequencing sample was made of whole blood. The source of these receptors is an adult who was a healthcare worker with PCR-confirmed SARS-CoV-2 infection or an uninfected control (not recorded which).

This clonotype has more than one count but fewer than ten. This rearrangement joins TRBV10-2 to TRBJ1-2, with TRBD1 matching 7 bases. Germline loops: CDR1 WSHSY, CDR2 SAAADI. The CDR3 totals 14 residues. V lost 10 bases to trimming and J lost 1 base; unmatched junction nucleotides: 9. The CDR3 loop is CATSLQGNNYGYTF. As DNA, the CDR3 is TGCGCCACCTCCTTACAGGGGAATAACTATGGCTACACCTTC.

This clonotype was counted between two and nine times. The chain couples TRBV7-8 to TRBJ1-5; D uncertain. The CDR3 sequence is 12 residues long. Trimming took off 5 bases at V and 7 bases at J, with 9 bases between the two ends. In germline, CDR1 is SGHVS, CDR2 FQNEAQ. The CDR3 region is CASSLSSQPQHF. CDR3 nucleotides: TGTGCCAGCAGCCTCTCAAGCCAGCCCCAGCATTTT.

This clonotype was recorded a few times. This chain uses TRBV18 with TRBJ1-1, with D unresolved. The CDR3 has 12 residues. Per germline, CDR1 KGHSH and CDR2 LQKENI. V was trimmed by 3 bases and J by 5 bases, leaving 7 bases between them. The CDR3 DNA sequence: TGTGCCAGCTCACCCGACTTTACTGAAGCTTTCTTT. Translation: CASSPDFTEAFF.

This sequence joins TRBV5-1 and TRBJ2-5; maybe TRBD2 (6 bases). CDR3 length equals 14 residues. V lost 2 bases to trimming and J lost 5 bases, with 13 bases between them. Germline V CDR1 and CDR2: SGHRS, YFSETQ. CDR3 sequence (DNA): TGCGCCAGCAGCTTCTCTCTAGCGATGGAGACCCAGTACTTC. Translated, it gives CASSFSLAMETQYF. The variable domain in full, with the rest retrieved from reference TRBV5-1 and TRBJ2-5, is KAGVTQTPRYLIKTRGQQVTLSCSPISGHRSVSWYQQTPGQGLQFLFEYFSETQRNKGNFPGRFSGRQFSNSRSEMNVSTLELGDSALYLCASSFSLAMETQYFGPGTRLLVL.

The rearrangement links TRBV11-3 to TRBJ2-1, with unresolved D. The germline CDR1 and CDR2 sequences are SGHNT and YENEEA. V was shortened by 5 bases and J by 10 bases, with 9 bases between the two germline ends. The CDR3 has 11 residues. The CDR3 DNA follows: TGTGCCAGCAGCATGGATTCCGAGCAGTTCTTC. It codes for CASSMDSEQFF.

V usage is TRBV27 and J usage is TRBJ2-3; D call uncertain. Germline CDR1 reads MNHEY; CDR2 reads SMNVEV (reference sequence). V gave up 5 bases and J gave up 4 bases, with 7 bases separating them. The CDR3 totals 12 residues. DNA for the CDR3: TGTGCCAGCAGTACCCTTGCAGATACGCAGTATTTT. This gives the protein CASSTLADTQYF.

Only a few counts were recorded for this clonotype. The chain combines TRBV7-2 with TRBJ1-2; D call uncertain. Trimming cost V 5 bases and J 5 bases, with 15 bases left between them. CDR3 length: 14 residues. The germline V gene has CDR1 SGHTA and CDR2 FQGNSA. Written as DNA, the CDR3 is TGTGCCAGCAGCCGACGGCAATATAATTATGGCTACACCTTC. Amino acid sequence: CASSRRQYNYGYTF.

This chain uses TRBV19 with TRBJ1-2, with a weak D call TRBD1 (5 bases). There are 13 residues in the CDR3. The V gene lost 3 bases and the J gene lost 4 bases, with 9 bases spanning the gap. Germline V gene data show CDR1 as LNHDA and CDR2 as SQIVND (reference sequence). For the CDR3, the DNA is TGTGCCAGTAGTATCCAGGGACCCTATGGCTACACCTTC. Encoded protein: CASSIQGPYGYTF.

The chain recombines TRBV4-1 with TRBJ2-3; 8 bases fit TRBD2. The CDR3 length is 16 residues. V lost 0 bases and J lost 5; bases outside the gene matches: 7. In germline, CDR1 is MGHRA, CDR2 YSYEKL. The CDR3 DNA sequence: TGCGCCAGCAGCCAAGATTCGCGGGGGGCGGTAGATACGCAGTATTTT. Encoded protein: CASSQDSRGAVDTQYF.

This clonotype was recorded a few times. The rearrangement uses TRBV20-1 and TRBJ2-2, with D possibly TRBD1 on 5 matching bases. Germline loops: CDR1 DFQATT, CDR2 SNEGSKA (reference sequence). V gave up 0 bases and J gave up 4 bases, with 12 bases separating them. This CDR3 is 15 amino acids long. The CDR3 coding sequence is TGCAGTGCTAGAGATAGTACAGGCCTCACCGGGGAGCTGTTTTTT. Its protein is CSARDSTGLTGELFF.

The chain joins TRBV5-5 to TRBJ1-5; maybe TRBD1 (5 bases). CDR1 and CDR2 (germline): SGHKS, YYEKEE (reference sequence). Trimming removed 0 bases from V and 3 bases from J, with 10 bases in between. CDR3 size: 15 residues. CDR3 bases: TGTGCCAGCAGCTTGGGGGACTCGGACAATCAGCCCCAGCATTTT. This sequence encodes CASSLGDSDNQPQHF.

This clonotype is medium-sized. The rearrangement uses TRBV29-1 and TRBJ1-1; no clear D. Germline CDR1 SQVTM, CDR2 ANQGSEA. This CDR3 has 13 residues. The V end lost 7 bases, the J end lost 0 bases, and 12 bases lay between the germline ends. DNA for the CDR3: TGCAGCGGGAGGACGGCCATGAACACTGAAGCTTTCTTT. Translated, it gives CSGRTAMNTEAFF.

This clonotype has a handful of counts. The chain uses TRBV2 and TRBJ1-1; no reliable D call. Germline V CDR1 and CDR2: SNHLY, FYNNEI. The CDR3 contains 13 residues. The germline V and J ends were trimmed by 4 bases and 0 bases, with 6 bases remaining between them. CDR3 in DNA: TGTGCCAGCAGTGGGATCATGAACACTGAAGCTTTCTTT. Translated: CASSGIMNTEAFF.

The sample holds a few counts of this clonotype. This chain links TRBV30 with TRBJ1-1; the D is unclear. This CDR3 comprises 12 residues. Germline loops: CDR1 GTSNPN, CDR2 SVGIG (reference sequence). The germline V and J ends were trimmed by 5 bases and 3 bases, with 10 bases remaining between them. DNA for the CDR3: TGTGCCTGGGCACCCTTTTACACTGAAGCTTTCTTT. It encodes CAWAPFYTEAFF. Full variable domain (missing parts from reference TRBV30 and TRBJ1-1): SQTIHQWPATLVQPVGSPLSLECTVEGTSNPNLYWYRQAAGRGLQLLFYSVGIGQISSEVPQNLSASRPQDRQFILSSKKLLLSDSGFYLCAWAPFYTEAFFGQGTRLTVV.

This clonotype appeared a few times. This sequence joins TRBV5-1 and TRBJ2-7, with D tentatively TRBD1 or TRBD2 (7 bases each). The CDR3 runs to 16 residues. Trimming removed 4 bases at V and 3 bases at J, with 20 bases between. Germline V gene lookup returns CDR1 SGHRS and CDR2 YFSETQ. CDR3 in amino acids: CASSPGGQRAFYEQYF. As DNA, the CDR3 is TGCGCCAGCAGCCCGGGGGGACAGCGAGCATTCTACGAGCAGTACTTC.

There are a few counts of this clonotype. The chain couples TRBV12-3 or TRBV12-4 to TRBJ2-7; 10 bases align to TRBD2. Trimming at V came to 5 bases and at J to 5 bases, leaving 6 bases not matched to a gene. The CDR3 runs to 14 residues. This CDR3 is CASSRLAGAHEQYF. Written as DNA, the CDR3 is TGTGCCAGCAGTCGCCTAGCGGGAGCGCACGAGCAGTACTTC.

In this sample, this clonotype turned up many times. This chain joins TRBV20-1 and TRBJ1-5; D call uncertain. CDR3 size: 13 residues. Looked up from germline, CDR1 is DFQATT and CDR2 is SNEGSKA (reference sequence). V lost 1 base, J lost 7 bases, and 11 bases lay in between. CDR3 nucleotides: TGCAGTGCTAGAGTAGGGTTGAACCAGCCCCAGCATTTT. It translates to CSARVGLNQPQHF.

On this clonotype itself: One end of the junction is discordant with germline, which a read error may explain. V and J are TRBV6-4 and TRBJ2-1, with 7 positions matching TRBD1. The CDR3 length is 14 residues. Germline lookup yields CDR1 MRHNA and CDR2 SNTAGT. This chain's CDR3 is CDSSDGQATMEQFF. CDR3 nucleotide sequence: TGTGACAGCAGTGACGGACAGGCGACAATGGAGCAGTTCTTC.